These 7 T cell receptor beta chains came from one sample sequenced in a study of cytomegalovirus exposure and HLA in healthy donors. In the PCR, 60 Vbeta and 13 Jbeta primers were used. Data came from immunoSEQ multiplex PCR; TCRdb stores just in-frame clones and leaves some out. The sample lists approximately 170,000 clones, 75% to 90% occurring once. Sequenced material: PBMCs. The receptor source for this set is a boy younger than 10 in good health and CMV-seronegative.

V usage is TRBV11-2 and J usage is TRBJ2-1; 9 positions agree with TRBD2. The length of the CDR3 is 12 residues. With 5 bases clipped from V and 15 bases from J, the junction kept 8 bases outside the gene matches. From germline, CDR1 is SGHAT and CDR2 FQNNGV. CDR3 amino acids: CASSASGAQGFF. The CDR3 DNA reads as TGTGCCAGCAGCGCTAGCGGGGCCCAGGGGTTCTTC.

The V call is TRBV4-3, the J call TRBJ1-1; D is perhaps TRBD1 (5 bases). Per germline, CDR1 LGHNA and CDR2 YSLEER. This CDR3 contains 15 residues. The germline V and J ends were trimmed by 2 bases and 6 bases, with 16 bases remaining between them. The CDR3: CASSQNLLQGSEAFF. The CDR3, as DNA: TGCGCCAGCAGCCAAAATCTCCTTCAGGGCTCTGAAGCTTTCTTT.

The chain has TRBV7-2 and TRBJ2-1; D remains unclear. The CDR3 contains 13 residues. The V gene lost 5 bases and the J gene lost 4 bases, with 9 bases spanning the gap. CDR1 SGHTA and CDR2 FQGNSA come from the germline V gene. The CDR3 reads CASSVDWYNEQFF. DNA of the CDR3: TGTGCCAGCAGCGTCGACTGGTACAATGAGCAGTTCTTC.

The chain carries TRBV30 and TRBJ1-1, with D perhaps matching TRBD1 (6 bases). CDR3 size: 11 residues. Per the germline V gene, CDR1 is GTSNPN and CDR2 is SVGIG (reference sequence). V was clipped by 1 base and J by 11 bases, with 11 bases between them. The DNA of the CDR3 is TGTGCCTGGAGTGGTGGGGGCGTTGCTTTCTTT. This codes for CAWSGGGVAFF.

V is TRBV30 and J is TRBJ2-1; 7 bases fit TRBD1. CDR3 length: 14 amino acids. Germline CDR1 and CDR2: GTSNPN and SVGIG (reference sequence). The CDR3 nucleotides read TGTGCAACCGCATACAGGGGCCCCTACAATGAGCAGTTCTTC. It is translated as CATAYRGPYNEQFF. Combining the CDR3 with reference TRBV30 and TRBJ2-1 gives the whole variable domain SQTIHQWPATLVQPVGSPLSLECTVEGTSNPNLYWYRQAAGRGLQLLFYSVGIGQISSEVPQNLSASRPQDRQFILSSKKLLLSDSGFYLCATAYRGPYNEQFFGPGTRLTVL.

CDR3 nucleotide sequence: TGTGCCAGCAGCTCCTCGGGGACAGGATATTATGGCTACACCTTC. This encodes CASSSSGTGYYGYTF. The chain couples TRBV2 to TRBJ1-2; 8 bases are a match to TRBD1. The length of the CDR3 is 15 residues. V dropped 6 bases and J dropped 5; count of bases not matched to a gene: 11. The V gene's germline CDR1 is SNHLY and CDR2 FYNNEI.

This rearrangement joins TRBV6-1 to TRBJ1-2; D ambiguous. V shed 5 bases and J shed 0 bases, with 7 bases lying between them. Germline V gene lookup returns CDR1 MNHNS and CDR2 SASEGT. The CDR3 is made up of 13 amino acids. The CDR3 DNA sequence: TGTGCCAGCAGTCCCGACTCTAACTATGGCTACACCTTC. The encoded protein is CASSPDSNYGYTF.